The clone carrying this TCR beta chain has at least ten counts. The antigen remains undetermined. Hyperthyroidism of Graves' type that showed no ophthalmopathy progression within 18 months was stable. These data are taken from a study of T cells in Graves' hyperthyroidism and ophthalmopathy. J lost 2 bases, V lost 3 bases, and 5 bases had no gene match. CDR1 SQVTM and CDR2 ANQGSEA come from the germline V gene. There are 15 residues in the CDR3. Regions amplified from RNA transcripts were the TCR beta CDR3 regions. Primed by the HTBI set, a first-round RT-PCR was run on the TCR CDR3. TCRdb itself ran the multiplex PCR reads through MiXCR, one entry per CDR3 protein. Here the sample spans roughly 570,000 distinct CDR3 sequences, around 45% being singletons. Study findings and constraints: Most clonotypes expanded in the thyroid (above 0.001) were also present in blood.

The sample consisted of peripheral blood or thyroid tissue (not recorded which). The sequence came from a woman aged 18-29 years with Graves' hyperthyroidism. The rearrangement uses TRBV29-1 and TRBJ2-2; TRBD1 matches 8 bases. CDR3 sequence reads: CSVDGGQDNTGELFF. In DNA form, the CDR3 reads TGCAGCGTTGATGGGGGACAGGATAACACCGGGGAGCTGTTTTTT.